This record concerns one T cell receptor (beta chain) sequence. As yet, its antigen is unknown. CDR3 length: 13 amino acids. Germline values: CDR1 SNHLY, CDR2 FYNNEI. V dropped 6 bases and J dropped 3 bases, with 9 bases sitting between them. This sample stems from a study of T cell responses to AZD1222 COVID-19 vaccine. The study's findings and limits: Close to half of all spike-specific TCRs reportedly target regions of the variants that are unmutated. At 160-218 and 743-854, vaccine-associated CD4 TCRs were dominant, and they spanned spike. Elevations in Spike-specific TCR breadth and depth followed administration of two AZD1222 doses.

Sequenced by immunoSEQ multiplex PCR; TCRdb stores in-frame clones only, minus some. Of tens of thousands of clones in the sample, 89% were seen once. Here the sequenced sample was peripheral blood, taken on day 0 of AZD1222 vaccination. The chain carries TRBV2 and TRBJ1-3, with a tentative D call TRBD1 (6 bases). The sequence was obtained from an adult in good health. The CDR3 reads CASSRDIGNTIYF. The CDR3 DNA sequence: TGTGCCAGCAGCCGGGACATTGGAAACACCATATATTTT.